These 16 T cell receptor beta chains were all obtained from the same sample, sequenced in a study of T-cell memory formation after mild COVID-19. MiXCR, applied by TCRdb to the 5' RACE reads, yields one record per CDR3 protein. The data hold about 430,000 distinct CDR3 sequences, with approximately 18% observed a single time. Input material: PBMCs or a T cell subset sorted from them (not recorded which). The receptors originated from a man aged 18 to 30 who had mild COVID-19 (a few samples of this study predate the infection). Cell type and time point are not known.

This clonotype was seen repeatedly, ten times or more. The V call is TRBV5-1, the J call TRBJ2-3, with D possibly TRBD1 on 5 matching bases. This CDR3 region has 14 residues. Looked up from germline, CDR1 is SGHRS and CDR2 is YFSETQ. V lost 4 bases, J lost 2 bases, and 11 bases lay in between. This chain's CDR3 is CASSAGQVTDTQYF. The CDR3 bases are TGCGCCAGCAGCGCCGGACAAGTCACAGATACGCAGTATTTT.

The rearrangement uses TRBV28 and TRBJ2-3; the D call may be TRBD1 or TRBD2 (5 bases each). This CDR3 has 14 residues. V lost 7 bases to trimming and J lost 3 bases, with 14 bases between them. The V gene's germline CDR1 is MDHEN and CDR2 SYDVKM. In DNA form, the CDR3 reads TGTGCCAGCACTTGGGGGACGATAACAGATACGCAGTATTTT. The encoded protein is CASTWGTITDTQYF.

This clonotype showed up just a few times. This chain uses TRBV5-1 with TRBJ1-6; no clear D. CDR3 length: 13 residues. Between the trimmed V and J ends, which lost 5 bases and 0 bases, there was a span of 3 bases. Germline loops: CDR1 SGHRS, CDR2 YFSETQ. The DNA for the CDR3 is TGCGCCAGCAGGTACTCCTATAATTCACCCCTCCACTTT. Translation gives CASRYSYNSPLHF.

The gene calls are TRBV20-1 and TRBJ1-5; 8 bases map to TRBD1. The CDR3 is 13 amino acids. Germline-derived CDR1 and CDR2 are DFQATT and SNEGSKA (reference sequence). The V gene end was trimmed by 6 bases and the J gene end by 7 bases; junction bases not matched to a gene: 8. This chain's CDR3 is CSARTGPSQPQHF. CDR3 bases: TGCAGTGCCAGGACAGGGCCTTCGCAGCCCCAGCATTTT.

The chain links TRBV7-2 to TRBJ2-4, with D maybe TRBD2 (6 bases). Germline lookup yields CDR1 SGHTA and CDR2 FQGNSA. Trimming took 0 bases from V and 12 from J, leaving 15 bases between them. The CDR3 is made up of 14 amino acids. In DNA, the CDR3 is TGTGCCAGCAGCTTAGCGGCGGGCGGGACTTGTCAGTACTTC. It codes for CASSLAAGGTCQYF.

The chain carries TRBV30 and TRBJ2-3; D is unresolved. In germline, CDR1 is GTSNPN, CDR2 SVGIG (reference sequence). V lost 2 bases to trimming and J lost 6 bases, with 12 bases between them. The CDR3 runs to 13 residues. Here the CDR3 DNA reads TGTGCCTGGAGTCCGACCCCGGCGGATACGCAGTATTTT. It encodes CAWSPTPADTQYF. Together with reference TRBV30 and TRBJ2-3, the CDR3 gives the full variable domain: SQTIHQWPATLVQPVGSPLSLECTVEGTSNPNLYWYRQAAGRGLQLLFYSVGIGQISSEVPQNLSASRPQDRQFILSSKKLLLSDSGFYLCAWSPTPADTQYFGPGTRLTVL.

V and J are TRBV30 and TRBJ1-1; D possibly corresponds to TRBD1 (5 bases). The CDR3 consists of 13 residues. Germline V gives CDR1 GTSNPN, CDR2 SVGIG (reference sequence). V lost 4 bases to trimming and J lost 11 bases, with 20 bases between them. Here the CDR3 DNA reads TGTGCCTGGACTTACTCTCCGGGGGTCGGGGCTTTCTTT. It encodes CAWTYSPGVGAFF.

This clonotype appeared a few times. The chain has TRBV20-1 and TRBJ2-7, with 7 bases that match TRBD2. Germline V gene data show CDR1 as DFQATT and CDR2 as SNEGSKA (reference sequence). V shed 6 bases, J shed 2 bases, and the junction held 7 bases outside the gene matches. The CDR3 runs 13 residues. The CDR3 region is CSAGAGPTYEQYF. The CDR3 bases are TGCAGTGCAGGAGCGGGGCCGACCTACGAGCAGTACTTC.

The chain uses TRBV7-9 and TRBJ2-7, with TRBD2 identical over 10 bases. Losses at the gene ends were 5 bases for V and 4 bases for J; bases not matched to a gene: 5. The germline gives CDR1 SEHNR, CDR2 FQNEAQ (reference sequence). The CDR3 contains 14 residues. The CDR3 region has the DNA TGTGCCAGCAGCCGAACTAGCGGGGTGTACGAGCAGTACTTC. Its translation: CASSRTSGVYEQYF. The full variable domain, its missing parts supplied by reference TRBV7-9 and TRBJ2-7, is DTGVSQNPRHKITKRGQNVTFRCDPISEHNRLYWYRQTLGQGPEFLTYFQNEAQLEKSRLLSDRFSAERPKGSFSTLEIQRTEQGDSAMYLCASSRTSGVYEQYFGPGTRLTVT.

The chain is built from TRBV7-9 and TRBJ2-3; D is possibly TRBD1 or TRBD2 (6 bases each). The length of the CDR3 is 14 residues. Germline-derived CDR1 and CDR2 are SEHNR and FQNEAQ (reference sequence). The V end lost 1 base, the J end lost 9 bases, and 14 bases lay between the germline ends. The CDR3: CASSLVGGDTTQYF. CDR3 sequence (DNA): TGTGCCAGCAGCTTAGTGGGGGGCGATACCACGCAGTATTTT.

This clonotype has only a few counts. The J gene is TRBJ2-3, the V gene TRBV11-2; D uncertain. The CDR3 contains 17 residues. The V and J ends lost 1 base and 2 bases respectively, with 16 bases between them. Germline loops: CDR1 SGHAT, CDR2 FQNNGV. CDR3 coding DNA: TGTGCCAGCAGCTTAGGCTACGGAAAACAGATCACAGATACGCAGTATTTT. It codes for CASSLGYGKQITDTQYF.

The chain carries TRBV7-9 and TRBJ2-1; perhaps D is TRBD1 or TRBD2 (5 bases each). Trimming removed 8 bases from V and 8 bases from J, with 19 bases in between. This CDR3 has 14 residues. CDR1 and CDR2 (germline): SEHNR, FQNEAQ (reference sequence). The CDR3 here is CASFSGRSLDEQFF. For the CDR3, the DNA is TGTGCCAGCTTTTCGGGGCGGTCACTAGATGAGCAGTTCTTC.

CDR3 bases: TGCAGTGCAGAGGGGGACAGCACAGATACGCAGTATTTT. Protein: CSAEGDSTDTQYF. The chain links TRBV20-1 to TRBJ2-3, with D possibly TRBD1 on 6 matching bases. The ends were cut back, 6 bases at V and 0 bases at J, with 10 bases in the middle. CDR1 DFQATT and CDR2 SNEGSKA come from the germline V gene (reference sequence). The CDR3 sequence is 13 residues long.

This clonotype was recorded many times. The V gene is TRBV6-6, the J gene TRBJ1-5; 8 bases agree with TRBD1. With V trimmed by 2 bases and J by 6 bases, 3 bases remained unmatched. Germline V gene data show CDR1 as MNHNY and CDR2 as SVGAGI (reference sequence). The CDR3 runs 14 residues. The CDR3 sequence is CASSYGDRFQPQHF. CDR3 sequence (DNA): TGTGCCAGCAGTTACGGGGACAGGTTTCAGCCCCAGCATTTT.

The chain combines TRBV5-4 with TRBJ2-2; either TRBD1 or TRBD2 may fit D (6 bases each). The germline V and J ends were trimmed by 6 bases and 4 bases, with 10 bases remaining between them. Germline loops: CDR1 SGHNT, CDR2 YYREEE (reference sequence). The CDR3 length is 13 residues. The CDR3, as DNA: TGTGCCAGCAAGGGGGGAGGCACCGGGGAGCTGTTTTTT. Protein sequence: CASKGGGTGELFF.

There are a few counts of this clonotype. V gene TRBV5-1 combines with J gene TRBJ1-5; 7 nucleotides agree with TRBD1. The CDR3 is 15 residues long. Trimming cost V 4 bases and J 4 bases; bases outside gene matches: 8. CDR1 and CDR2 from the germline V gene are SGHRS and YFSETQ. In DNA, the CDR3 is TGCGCCAGCAGCGTTGGGACAGATCCGAATCAGCCCCAGCATTTT. Encoded protein: CASSVGTDPNQPQHF.